The rows below give T cell receptor beta chains drawn from one sample of a study of T-cell memory formation after mild COVID-19. TCRdb re-derived calls from the 5' RACE reads in MiXCR, one entry per CDR3 protein. The table includes some 340,000 distinct CDR3 sequences, around 13% detected once. The sequencing input was PBMCs or a T cell subset sorted from them (not recorded which). Receptors originate from a man aged 18 to 30 who had mild COVID-19 (a few samples of this study predate the infection). Cell type and time point are not known. Each CDR3 is given with its conserved first and last residue. Fields, in order: D gene, V gene, clone size, J gene, CDR3 DNA, CDR3 protein. A D gene is named only where the DNA matches it firmly. A clone size is listed for some rows: how often the clone was seen (once, few, many), or a class if it is expanded.

>.|TRBV6-5|.|TRBJ2-2
TGTGCCAGCAGTCTCCAGAGGGGTGGGGAGCTGTTTTTT
CASSLQRGGELFF
>.|TRBV5-1|.|TRBJ1-1
TGCGCCAGCAGCTTGCCGGGGGAGGCTGAAGCTTTCTTT
CASSLPGEAEAFF
>.|TRBV4-2|few|TRBJ1-2
TGTGCCAGCAGCCCTCCCCGGGATAACTATGGCTACACCTTC
CASSPPRDNYGYTF
>TRBD1|TRBV29-1|.|TRBJ2-3
TGCAGCGTGGAGACAGGGGGCACAGATACGCAGTATTTT
CSVETGGTDTQYF
>TRBD1|TRBV29-1|.|TRBJ2-7
TGCAGCGTTGGAACAGGGGGCGGCGAGCAGTACTTC
CSVGTGGGEQYF
>.|TRBV19|.|TRBJ2-1
TGTGCCAGTAGTATTGGAGGGGCCAATGAGCAGTTCTTC
CASSIGGANEQFF
>.|TRBV20-1|many|TRBJ1-6
TGCAGTGCTAGTCCGGGGCCAAATTCACCCCTCCACTTT
CSASPGPNSPLHF
>.|TRBV20-1|few|TRBJ2-1
TGCAGTGCTAGACGGGGCGGGGATGAGCAGTTCTTC
CSARRGGDEQFF
>.|TRBV2|.|TRBJ1-2
TGTGCCAGCCGCGATGGGGGGGAGCACCATGGCTACACCTTC
CASRDGGEHHGYTF
>.|TRBV5-1|few|TRBJ2-7
TGCGCCAGCAGCTTTCAGGGTGAGGGCTACGAGCAGTACTTC
CASSFQGEGYEQYF
>.|TRBV4-1|few|TRBJ2-3
TGCGCCAGCAGCCAGATCGGGCTAGACCCATCAGATACGCAGTATTTT
CASSQIGLDPSDTQYF
>.|TRBV5-1|few|TRBJ1-2
TGCGCCAGCAGCTTAGATCCAGGCCTGAACTATGGCTACACCTTC
CASSLDPGLNYGYTF
>.|TRBV5-1|few|TRBJ1-1
TGCGCCAGCAGCTTGACACAGTCTAACACTGAAGCTTTCTTT
CASSLTQSNTEAFF
>TRBD1|TRBV6-2/TRBV6-3|few|TRBJ1-5
TGTGCCAGCAGTTACAAGGGACAGGGGGCAGCTTATAGCAATCAGCCCCAGCATTTT
CASSYKGQGAAYSNQPQHF
>TRBD1|TRBV18|few|TRBJ1-1
TGTGCCAGCTCACCCGTGGACAGGGCGAACACTGAAGCTTTCTTT
CASSPVDRANTEAFF
>.|TRBV29-1|few|TRBJ1-4
TGCAGCGTCACCCAGGGATTGGATGAAAAACTGTTTTTT
CSVTQGLDEKLFF
>.|TRBV20-1|.|TRBJ1-2
TGCAGTGCTAGAGAGGGTGGGGACCTGGGGGGCTACACCTTC
CSAREGGDLGGYTF